This T cell receptor beta chain was recovered during a study of cytomegalovirus exposure and HLA in healthy donors. Background on the study: Roughly 86 million unique TCRs from HLA-typed donors made up an early data release.

General observations from the study: Previously analyzed data showed that most TCR beta V segments were productive at a frequency of about 90% or about 30%.

As for this clone: Its specificity is not known.

The PCR had 60 Vbeta and 13 Jbeta primers. Methods used by the authors: Per a later analysis, the number of unique TCR beta chains was approximately 80 million, of which about 11 million were shared. The method was immunoSEQ multiplex PCR; TCRdb's version includes in-frame clones alone and lacks a portion of them. The DNA gave D and trimming, while V, J and clone size come from that table. The sample lists about 230,000 clones; 70% to 85% were seen once. Germline V gene lookup returns CDR1 SGHRS and CDR2 YFSETQ. J lost 7 bases, V lost 2 bases, and 2 bases had no gene match. CDR3 length: 14 amino acids.

V gene TRBV5-1 combines with J gene TRBJ2-1; 11 nucleotides match TRBD2. The source of this sequence is a woman aged 55-70 years in good health and CMV-seropositive. The sample taken for sequencing was PBMCs. CDR3 residues: CASSFSGGGNEQFF. CDR3 DNA: TGCGCCAGCAGCTTTAGCGGGGGGGGGAATGAGCAGTTCTTC.